This entry concerns a single T cell receptor (beta chain). The antigen is not known. This entry is derived from a study of PD-1 blockade in classical Hodgkin lymphoma. Whole-study context: A 3 mg/kg intravenous dose of nivolumab was received by patients every 2 weeks.

Study outcomes and limitations: Nivolumab initiation under 1 year post-ASCT meant exclusion. Patients with a complete response exhibited baseline diversity comparable to newly diagnosed patients. At baseline, newly diagnosed patients reportedly showed less TCR diversity than healthy donors.

Libraries were prepared by immunoSEQ multiplex PCR; TCRdb keeps only in-frame clonotypes and omits some of them. The data show 10,000 to 15,000 clones, with roughly 80% seen just once and 25% held by the top ten. This CDR3 contains 17 residues. The germline CDR1 and CDR2 sequences are SEHNR and FQNEAQ (reference sequence). With no exception, relapse followed autologous stem cell transplantation in all patients, and brentuximab vedotin exposure varied. The genes are TRBV7-9 and TRBJ2-5; D might be TRBD2 (5 bases). The J call is in doubt because the DNA end fits TRBJ2-7 better. This receptor was identified in a human donor with classical Hodgkin lymphoma. The specimen was peripheral blood mononuclear cells (PBMCs), collected at baseline. The CDR3 DNA follows: TGTGCCAGCAGCTTAGCGCTAATGGCGGGCACTACCTACGAGCAGTACTTC. This translates into CASSLALMAGTTYEQYF.